What follows describes a single TCR beta chain. This record belongs to a study of OX40 agonist ivuxolimab in advanced cancers. Study details: Patients with hepatocellular carcinoma, melanoma, renal cell or head and neck cancer made up the dose-escalation patients.

The protocol was immunoSEQ multiplex PCR, while the TCRdb copy is restricted to in-frame clones and leaves out a portion. The table includes tens of thousands of clones, 75% to 90% detected once. The CDR3 runs to 14 residues. The germline CDR1 and CDR2 sequences are SGHNT and YYREEE (reference sequence). Trimming cost V 4 bases and J 13 bases; bases outside gene matches: 13. This TCR derives from an adult with an advanced solid tumor such as melanoma, head and neck, liver or kidney cancer. The input for sequencing was CD4+ or CD8+ T cells sorted from blood, taken in a trial of the OX40 agonist ivuxolimab. This sequence joins TRBV5-4 and TRBJ2-7; 11 bases align to TRBD1. Here the CDR3 DNA reads TGTGCCAGCAGCCCGCCGGGACAGGGGGACCATCCCTACTTC. It encodes CASSPPGQGDHPYF.